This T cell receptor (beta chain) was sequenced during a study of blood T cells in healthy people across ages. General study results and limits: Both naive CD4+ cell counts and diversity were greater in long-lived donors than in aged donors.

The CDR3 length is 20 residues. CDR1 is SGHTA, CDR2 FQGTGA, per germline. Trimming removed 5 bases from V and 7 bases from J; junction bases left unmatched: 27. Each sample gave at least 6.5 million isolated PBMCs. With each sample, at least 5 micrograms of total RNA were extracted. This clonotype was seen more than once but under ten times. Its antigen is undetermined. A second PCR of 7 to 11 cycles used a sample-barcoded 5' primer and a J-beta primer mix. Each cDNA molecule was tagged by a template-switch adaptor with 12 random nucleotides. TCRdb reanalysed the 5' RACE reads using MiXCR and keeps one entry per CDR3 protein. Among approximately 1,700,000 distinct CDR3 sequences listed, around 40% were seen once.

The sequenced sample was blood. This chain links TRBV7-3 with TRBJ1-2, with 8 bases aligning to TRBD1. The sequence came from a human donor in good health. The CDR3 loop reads CASSLAWVHRRTGLLGGYTF. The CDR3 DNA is TGTGCCAGCAGCCTCGCTTGGGTTCACCGAAGGACAGGGTTACTAGGTGGCTACACCTTC. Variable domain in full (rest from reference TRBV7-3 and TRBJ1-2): GAGVSQTPSNKVTEKGKYVELRCDPISGHTALYWYRQSLGQGPEFLIYFQGTGAADDSGLPNDRFFAVRPEGSVSTLKIQRTERGDSAVYLCASSLAWVHRRTGLLGGYTFGSGTRLTVV.